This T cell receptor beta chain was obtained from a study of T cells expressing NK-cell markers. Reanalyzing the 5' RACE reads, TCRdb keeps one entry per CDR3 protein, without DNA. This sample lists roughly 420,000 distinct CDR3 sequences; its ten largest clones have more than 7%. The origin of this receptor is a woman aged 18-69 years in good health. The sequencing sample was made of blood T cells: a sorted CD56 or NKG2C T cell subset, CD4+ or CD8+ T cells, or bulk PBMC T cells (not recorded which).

The CDR3 sequence is CASRRGEDYAGELFF. This chain uses TRBV7-9 with TRBJ2-2; TCRdb's D gene call, TRBD1, goes unchecked for lack of DNA. The CDR3 is made up of 15 amino acids. Germline V gene lookup returns CDR1 SEHNR and CDR2 FQNEAQ (reference sequence).